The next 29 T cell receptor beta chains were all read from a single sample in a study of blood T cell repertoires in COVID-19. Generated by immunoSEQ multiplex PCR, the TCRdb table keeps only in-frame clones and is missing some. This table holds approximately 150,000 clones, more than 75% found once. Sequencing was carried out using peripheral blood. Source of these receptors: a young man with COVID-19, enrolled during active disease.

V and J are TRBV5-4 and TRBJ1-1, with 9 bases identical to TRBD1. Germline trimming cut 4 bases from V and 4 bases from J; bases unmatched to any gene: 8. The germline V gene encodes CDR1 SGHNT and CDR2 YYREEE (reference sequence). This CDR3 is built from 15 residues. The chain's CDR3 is CASSGGTGRGTEAFF. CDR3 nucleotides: TGTGCCAGCAGCGGCGGGACAGGGCGTGGCACTGAAGCTTTCTTT.

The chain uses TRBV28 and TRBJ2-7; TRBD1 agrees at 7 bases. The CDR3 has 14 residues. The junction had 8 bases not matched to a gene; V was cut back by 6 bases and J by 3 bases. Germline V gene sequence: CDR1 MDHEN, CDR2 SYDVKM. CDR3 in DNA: TGTGCCAGCAGCCTAAACAGGGGTTTCTACGAGCAGTACTTC. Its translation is CASSLNRGFYEQYF.

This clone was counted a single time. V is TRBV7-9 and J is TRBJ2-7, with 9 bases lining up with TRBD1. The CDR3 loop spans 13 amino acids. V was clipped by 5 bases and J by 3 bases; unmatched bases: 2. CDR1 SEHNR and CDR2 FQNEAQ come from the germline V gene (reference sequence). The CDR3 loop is CASSTGGSYEQYF. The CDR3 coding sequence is TGTGCCAGCAGCACAGGGGGCAGCTACGAGCAGTACTTC.

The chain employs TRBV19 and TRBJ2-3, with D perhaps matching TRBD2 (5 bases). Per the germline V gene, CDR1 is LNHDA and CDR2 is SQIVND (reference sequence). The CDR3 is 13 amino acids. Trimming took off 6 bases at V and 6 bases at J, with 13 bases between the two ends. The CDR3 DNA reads TGTGCCAGTAGAAGGCGTGGCGGGGATACGCAGTATTTT. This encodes CASRRRGGDTQYF.

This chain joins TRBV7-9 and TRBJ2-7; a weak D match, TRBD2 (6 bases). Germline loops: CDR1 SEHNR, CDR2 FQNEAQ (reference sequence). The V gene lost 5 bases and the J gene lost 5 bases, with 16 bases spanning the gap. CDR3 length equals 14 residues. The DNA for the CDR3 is TGTGCCAGCAGCCCGGGACTGGCTGGCCACGAGCAGTACTTC. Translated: CASSPGLAGHEQYF. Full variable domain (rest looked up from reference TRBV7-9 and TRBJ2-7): DTGVSQNPRHKITKRGQNVTFRCDPISEHNRLYWYRQTLGQGPEFLTYFQNEAQLEKSRLLSDRFSAERPKGSFSTLEIQRTEQGDSAMYLCASSPGLAGHEQYFGPGTRLTVT.

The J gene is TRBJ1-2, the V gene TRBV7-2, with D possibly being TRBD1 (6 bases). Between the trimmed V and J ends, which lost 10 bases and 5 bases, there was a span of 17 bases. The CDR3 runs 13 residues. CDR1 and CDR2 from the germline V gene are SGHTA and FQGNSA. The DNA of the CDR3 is TGTGCCACTAGCCCCAGGGGACGATATGGCTACACCTTC. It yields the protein CATSPRGRYGYTF. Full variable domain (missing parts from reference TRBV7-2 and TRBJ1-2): GAGVSQSPSNKVTEKGKDVELRCDPISGHTALYWYRQSLGQGLEFLIYFQGNSAPDKSGLPSDRFSAERTGGSVSTLTIQRTQQEDSAVYLCATSPRGRYGYTFGSGTRLTVV.

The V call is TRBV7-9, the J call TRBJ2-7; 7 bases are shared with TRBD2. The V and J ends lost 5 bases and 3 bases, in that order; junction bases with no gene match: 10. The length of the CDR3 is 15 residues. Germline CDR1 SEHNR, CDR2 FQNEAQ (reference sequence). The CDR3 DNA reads TGTGCCAGCAGCCCCCGGGTAGCGGGCTACTACGAGCAGTACTTC. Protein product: CASSPRVAGYYEQYF.

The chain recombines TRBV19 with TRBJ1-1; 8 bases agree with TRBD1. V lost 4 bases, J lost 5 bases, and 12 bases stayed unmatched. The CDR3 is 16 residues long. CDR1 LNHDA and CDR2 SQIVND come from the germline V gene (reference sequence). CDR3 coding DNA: TGTGCCAGTAGTAGGGAGGGACAGGTCGACGGGACTGAAGCTTTCTTT. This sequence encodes CASSREGQVDGTEAFF.

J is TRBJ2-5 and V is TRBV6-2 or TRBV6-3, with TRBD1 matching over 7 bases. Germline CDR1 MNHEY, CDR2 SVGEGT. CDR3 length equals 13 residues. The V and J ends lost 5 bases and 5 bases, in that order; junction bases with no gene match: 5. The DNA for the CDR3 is TGTGCCAGCAGTAGGGGGCGGAGGGAGACCCAGTACTTC. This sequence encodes CASSRGRRETQYF.

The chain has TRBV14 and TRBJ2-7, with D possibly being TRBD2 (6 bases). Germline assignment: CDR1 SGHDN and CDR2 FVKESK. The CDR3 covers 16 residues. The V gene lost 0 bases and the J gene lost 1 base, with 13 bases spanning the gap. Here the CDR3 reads CASSQDGPSASYEQYF. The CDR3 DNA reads TGTGCCAGCAGCCAAGATGGGCCTAGCGCTTCCTACGAGCAGTACTTC.

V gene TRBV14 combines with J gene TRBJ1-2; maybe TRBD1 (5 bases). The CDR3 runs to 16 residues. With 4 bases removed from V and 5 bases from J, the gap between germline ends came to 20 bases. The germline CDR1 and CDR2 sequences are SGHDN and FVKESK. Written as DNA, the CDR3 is TGTGCCAGCAGCCCGGACAAATTCAGAATGGGATATGGCTACACCTTC. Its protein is CASSPDKFRMGYGYTF.

As DNA, the CDR3 is TGTGCCAGCAGCTCTGGGACTAGTGGCGAGCAGTTCTTC. Translated: CASSSGTSGEQFF. The rearrangement joins TRBV5-6 to TRBJ2-1; 8 bases agree with TRBD2. The J segment lost 10 bases and the V segment lost 3 bases, leaving 6 bases of the junction unmatched. Germline V gene sequence: CDR1 SGHDT, CDR2 YYEEEE. The CDR3 totals 13 residues.

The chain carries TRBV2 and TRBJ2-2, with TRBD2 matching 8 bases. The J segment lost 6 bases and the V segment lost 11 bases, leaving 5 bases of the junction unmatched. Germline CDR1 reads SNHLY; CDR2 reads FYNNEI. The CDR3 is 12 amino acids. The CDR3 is CAYSGNAGELFF. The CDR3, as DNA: TGTGCCTATAGCGGGAATGCCGGGGAGCTGTTTTTT.

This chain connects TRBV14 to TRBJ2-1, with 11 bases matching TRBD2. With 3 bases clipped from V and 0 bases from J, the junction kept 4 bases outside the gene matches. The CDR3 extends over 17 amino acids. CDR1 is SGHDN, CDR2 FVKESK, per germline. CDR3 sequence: CASSHIAGGPSYNEQFF. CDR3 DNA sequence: TGTGCCAGCAGCCATATAGCGGGAGGGCCCTCCTACAATGAGCAGTTCTTC.

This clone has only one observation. CDR3 region: CASSHRSRDRVDYGYTF. The CDR3 DNA is TGTGCCAGCAGCCATCGCAGCCGGGACAGGGTAGACTATGGCTACACCTTC. The V gene is TRBV7-2, the J gene TRBJ1-2, with 9 positions matching TRBD1. The ends lost 5 bases at V and 3 bases at J; junction bases unmatched: 13. The CDR3 is made up of 17 amino acids. CDR1 and CDR2 from the germline V gene are SGHTA and FQGNSA.

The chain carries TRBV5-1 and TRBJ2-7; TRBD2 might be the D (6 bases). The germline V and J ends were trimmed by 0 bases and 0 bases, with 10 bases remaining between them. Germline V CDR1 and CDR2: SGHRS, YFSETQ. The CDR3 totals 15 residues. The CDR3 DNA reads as TGCGCCAGCAGCTTGGTGGCGGGGCCCTCCTACGAGCAGTACTTC. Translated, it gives CASSLVAGPSYEQYF. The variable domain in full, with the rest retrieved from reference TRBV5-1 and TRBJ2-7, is KAGVTQTPRYLIKTRGQQVTLSCSPISGHRSVSWYQQTPGQGLQFLFEYFSETQRNKGNFPGRFSGRQFSNSRSEMNVSTLELGDSALYLCASSLVAGPSYEQYFGPGTRLTVT.

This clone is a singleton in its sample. The CDR3 sequence is CASSRVRAQYF. In DNA form, the CDR3 reads TGTGCCAGCAGTCGAGTGAGGGCGCAGTACTTC. The rearrangement links TRBV6-2 or TRBV6-3 to TRBJ2-7; a weak D match, TRBD2 (5 bases). The ends were cut back, 5 bases at V and 9 bases at J, with 11 bases in the middle. In germline, CDR1 is MNHEY, CDR2 SVGEGT. There are 11 residues in the CDR3.

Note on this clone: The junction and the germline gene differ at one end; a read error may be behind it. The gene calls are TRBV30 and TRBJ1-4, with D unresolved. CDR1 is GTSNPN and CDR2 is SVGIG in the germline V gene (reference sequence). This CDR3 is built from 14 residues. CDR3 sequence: CAWSATWTDEKLLF. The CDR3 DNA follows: TGTGCCTGGAGTGCGACCTGGACTGACGAAAAACTGCTTTTT.

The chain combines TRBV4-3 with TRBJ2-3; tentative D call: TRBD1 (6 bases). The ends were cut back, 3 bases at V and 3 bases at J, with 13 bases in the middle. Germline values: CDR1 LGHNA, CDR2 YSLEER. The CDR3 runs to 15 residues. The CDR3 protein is CASSQGRGRTDTQYF. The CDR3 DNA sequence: TGCGCCAGCAGCCAGGGCAGGGGAAGAACAGATACGCAGTATTTT.

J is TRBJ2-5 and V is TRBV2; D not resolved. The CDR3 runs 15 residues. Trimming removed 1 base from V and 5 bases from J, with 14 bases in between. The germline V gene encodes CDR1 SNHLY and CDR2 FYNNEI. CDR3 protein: CASSEGLEDWETQYF. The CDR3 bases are TGTGCCAGCAGTGAAGGGTTAGAAGATTGGGAGACCCAGTACTTC.

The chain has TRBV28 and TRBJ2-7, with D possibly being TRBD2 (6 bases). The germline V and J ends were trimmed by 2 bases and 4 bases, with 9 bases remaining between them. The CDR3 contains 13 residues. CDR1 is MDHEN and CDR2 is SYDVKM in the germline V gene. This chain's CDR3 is CASSLSGLYEQYF. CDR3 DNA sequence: TGTGCCAGCAGTTTAAGCGGGCTATACGAGCAGTACTTC.

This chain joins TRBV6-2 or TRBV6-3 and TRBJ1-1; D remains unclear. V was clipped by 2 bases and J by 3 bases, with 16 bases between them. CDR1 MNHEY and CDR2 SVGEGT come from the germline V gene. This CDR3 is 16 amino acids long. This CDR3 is CASSYGPVEGYTEAFF. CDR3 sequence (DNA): TGTGCCAGCAGTTACGGGCCTGTGGAGGGATACACTGAAGCTTTCTTT.

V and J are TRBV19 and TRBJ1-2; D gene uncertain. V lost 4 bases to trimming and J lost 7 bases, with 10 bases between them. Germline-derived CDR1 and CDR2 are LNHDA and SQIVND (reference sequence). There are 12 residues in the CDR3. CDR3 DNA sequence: TGTGCCAGTAGTAGAACAGTCGGTGGCTACACCTTC. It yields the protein CASSRTVGGYTF.

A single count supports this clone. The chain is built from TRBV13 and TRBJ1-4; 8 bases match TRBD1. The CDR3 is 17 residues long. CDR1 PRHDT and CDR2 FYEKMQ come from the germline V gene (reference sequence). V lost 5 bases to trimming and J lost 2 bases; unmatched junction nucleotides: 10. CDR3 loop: CASSQRSGGTTNEKLFF. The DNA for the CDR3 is TGTGCCAGCAGCCAACGGTCAGGGGGCACGACTAATGAAAAACTGTTTTTT.

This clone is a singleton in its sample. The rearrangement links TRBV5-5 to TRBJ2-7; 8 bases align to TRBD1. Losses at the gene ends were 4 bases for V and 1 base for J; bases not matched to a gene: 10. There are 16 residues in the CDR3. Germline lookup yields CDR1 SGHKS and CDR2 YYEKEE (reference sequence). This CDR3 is CASSTYGTGRSYEQYF. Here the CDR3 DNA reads TGTGCCAGCAGCACGTACGGGACAGGTCGATCCTACGAGCAGTACTTC.

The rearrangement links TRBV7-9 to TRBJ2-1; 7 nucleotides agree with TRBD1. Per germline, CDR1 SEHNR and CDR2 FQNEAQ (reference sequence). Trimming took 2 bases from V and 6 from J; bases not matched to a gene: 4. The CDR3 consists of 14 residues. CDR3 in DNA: TGTGCCAGCAGCTTAATTGCAGGGGGCAATGAGCAGTTCTTC. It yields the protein CASSLIAGGNEQFF.

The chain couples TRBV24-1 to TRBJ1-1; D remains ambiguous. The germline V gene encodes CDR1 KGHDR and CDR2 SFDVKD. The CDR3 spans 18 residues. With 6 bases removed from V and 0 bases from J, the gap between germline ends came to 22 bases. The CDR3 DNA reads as TGTGCCACCAGTCTAGCCGGGCAGGAGTTTGGCTTGAACACTGAAGCTTTCTTT. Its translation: CATSLAGQEFGLNTEAFF.

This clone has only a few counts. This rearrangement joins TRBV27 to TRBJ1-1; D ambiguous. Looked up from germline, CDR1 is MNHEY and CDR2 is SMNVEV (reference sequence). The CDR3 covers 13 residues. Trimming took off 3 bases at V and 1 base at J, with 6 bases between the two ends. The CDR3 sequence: CASSLYRNTEAFF. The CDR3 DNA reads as TGTGCCAGCAGTTTGTACAGGAACACTGAAGCTTTCTTT.

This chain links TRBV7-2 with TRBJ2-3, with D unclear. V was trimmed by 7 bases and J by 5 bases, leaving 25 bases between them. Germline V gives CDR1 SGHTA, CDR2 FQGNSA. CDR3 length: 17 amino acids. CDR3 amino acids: CASTPHLPGVARDTQYF. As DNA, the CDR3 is TGTGCCAGCACACCCCACCTTCCTGGAGTGGCGAGAGATACGCAGTATTTT. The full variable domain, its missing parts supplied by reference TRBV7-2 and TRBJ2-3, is GAGVSQSPSNKVTEKGKDVELRCDPISGHTALYWYRQSLGQGLEFLIYFQGNSAPDKSGLPSDRFSAERTGGSVSTLTIQRTQQEDSAVYLCASTPHLPGVARDTQYFGPGTRLTVL.